These 2 T cell receptor beta chains came from one sample sequenced in a study of T-cell memory formation after mild COVID-19. Via MiXCR, TCRdb re-called the 5' RACE reads, giving one row per CDR3 protein. The sample has about 410,000 distinct CDR3 sequences; 20% to 30% are singletons. The material sequenced was PBMCs or a T cell subset sorted from them (not recorded which). Receptor source: an adult woman who had mild COVID-19 (a few samples of this study predate the infection). Cell type and time point are not known.

The gene calls are TRBV7-9 and TRBJ2-1, with 8 nucleotides matching TRBD1. The germline CDR1 and CDR2 sequences are SEHNR and FQNEAQ (reference sequence). J gave up 9 bases and V 4 bases, and 11 bases lay outside the gene matches. CDR3 length equals 15 residues. The CDR3 DNA reads TGTGCCAGCAGCTCAAGGACAGGGCCCCTCCCTGAGCAGTTCTTC. This sequence encodes CASSSRTGPLPEQFF.

The rearrangement joins TRBV18 to TRBJ2-7; 10 nucleotides line up with TRBD1. Germline loops: CDR1 KGHSH, CDR2 LQKENI. With 4 bases clipped from V and 2 bases from J, the junction kept 5 bases outside the gene matches. This CDR3 contains 15 residues. CDR3 sequence reads: CASSQGGTGAYEQYF. CDR3 DNA sequence: TGTGCCAGCTCACAGGGGGGGACAGGGGCCTACGAGCAGTACTTC. Complete variable domain (other parts from reference TRBV18 and TRBJ2-7): NAGVMQNPRHLVRRRGQEARLRCSPMKGHSHVYWYRQLPEEGLKFMVYLQKENIIDESGMPKERFSAEFPKEGPSILRIQQVVRGDSAAYFCASSQGGTGAYEQYFGPGTRLTVT.